The TCR beta chain described here comes from a study of blood T cell repertoires in COVID-19. CDR3 length: 12 amino acids. Trimming cost V 6 bases and J 9 bases, with 16 bases left between them. Looked up from germline, CDR1 is SQVTM and CDR2 is ANQGSEA. Authors' data handling: Amplifying reference gene primers gave estimates of nucleated cell counts. This table comes from immunoSEQ multiplex PCR, and its TCRdb copy is limited to in-frame clones, with some not included. The V and J calls and the clone size are those of that table, but D and trimming were determined from the DNA. The data hold approximately 70,000 clones, with about 86% observed a single time.

Sequenced material: peripheral blood. The receptor comes from a man aged 65 to 79 with active COVID-19. The V gene is TRBV29-1, the J gene TRBJ2-3; D is perhaps TRBD2 (6 bases). The CDR3 nucleotides read TGCAGCGTCGGGCTAGCGACTCGAACGCAGTATTTT. Its protein product is CSVGLATRTQYF.